Sequencing of this T cell receptor beta chain was carried out in a study of naive and memory T cell subsets. General study points: In CD4 and CD8 cells, diversity dropped from naive through EMRA. TCR abundance followed a power law differing between naive and memory subsets.

Sorting gates: effector memory CD45RA-CD27-, EMRA CD45RA+CD27-. The beta constant-region primer was an equimolar mix of two oligonucleotides covering TRBC1 and TRBC2. Four rounds of PCR amplified the ligated cDNA using nested alpha and beta constant-region primers plus SP2. The cDNA 3' end received a ligated single-stranded oligonucleotide carrying the SP2 primer and a 12-nucleotide UMI. One entry per CDR3 protein results from TCRdb running MiXCR on the UMI-ligation and nested PCR reads. In the table there are 30,000 to 40,000 distinct CDR3 sequences, roughly 18% of which are singletons. Notes on this clonotype: As yet, its antigen is unknown.

Germline V gene data show CDR1 as MNHNY and CDR2 as SVGAGI (reference sequence). V lost 7 bases and J 4 bases, leaving 17 bases between the germline ends. The CDR3 consists of 15 residues. The receptor was derived from a human donor in good health. The sequenced sample was effector memory CD4+ T cells from blood. Subset here: effector memory, CD45RA- CD27-. This chain connects TRBV6-6 to TRBJ2-1, with a possible D match to TRBD2 (6 bases). The CDR3 here is CASTQPGTAYNEQFF. The CDR3 DNA reads TGTGCCAGCACTCAACCTGGGACTGCTTACAATGAGCAGTTCTTC.